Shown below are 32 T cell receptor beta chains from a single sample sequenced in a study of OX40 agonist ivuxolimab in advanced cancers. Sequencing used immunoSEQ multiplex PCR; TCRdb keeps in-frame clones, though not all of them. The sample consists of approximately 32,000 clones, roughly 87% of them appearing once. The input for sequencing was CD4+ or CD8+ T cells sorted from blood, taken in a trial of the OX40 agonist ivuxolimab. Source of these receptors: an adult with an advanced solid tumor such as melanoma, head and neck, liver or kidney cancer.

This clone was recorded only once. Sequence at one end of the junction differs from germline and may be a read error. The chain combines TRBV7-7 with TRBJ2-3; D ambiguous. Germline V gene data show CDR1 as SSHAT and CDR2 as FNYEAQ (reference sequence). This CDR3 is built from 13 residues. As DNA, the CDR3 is TGTGCTAGCAGGTCCACCATCACAGATACGCAGTATTTT. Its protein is CASRSTITDTQYF.

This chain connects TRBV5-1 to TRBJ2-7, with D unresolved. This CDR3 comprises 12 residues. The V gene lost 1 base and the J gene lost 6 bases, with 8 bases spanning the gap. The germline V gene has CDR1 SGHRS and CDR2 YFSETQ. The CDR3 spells CASSLSGLEQYF. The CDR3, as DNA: TGCGCCAGCAGCTTGTCCGGGCTCGAGCAGTACTTC. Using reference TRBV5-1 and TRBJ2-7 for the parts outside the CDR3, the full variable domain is KAGVTQTPRYLIKTRGQQVTLSCSPISGHRSVSWYQQTPGQGLQFLFEYFSETQRNKGNFPGRFSGRQFSNSRSEMNVSTLELGDSALYLCASSLSGLEQYFGPGTRLTVT.

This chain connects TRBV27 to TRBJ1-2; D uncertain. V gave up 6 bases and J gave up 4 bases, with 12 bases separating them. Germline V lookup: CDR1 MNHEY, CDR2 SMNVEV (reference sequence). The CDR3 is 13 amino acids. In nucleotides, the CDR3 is TGTGCCAGCAGCCCCGGGCGGTTCTATGGCTACACCTTC. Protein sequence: CASSPGRFYGYTF.

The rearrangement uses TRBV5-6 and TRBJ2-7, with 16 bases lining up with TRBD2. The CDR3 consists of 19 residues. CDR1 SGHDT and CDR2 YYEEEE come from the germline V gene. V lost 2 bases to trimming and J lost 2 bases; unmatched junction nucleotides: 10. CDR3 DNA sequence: TGTGCCAGCAGCTTTTACACCGGGACTAGCGGGGGGGCCGCCTACGAGCAGTACTTC. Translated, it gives CASSFYTGTSGGAAYEQYF.

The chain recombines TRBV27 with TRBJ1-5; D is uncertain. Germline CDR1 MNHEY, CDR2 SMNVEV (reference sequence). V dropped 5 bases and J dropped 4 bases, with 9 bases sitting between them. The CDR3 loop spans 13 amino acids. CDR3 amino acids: CASSHYGNQPQHF. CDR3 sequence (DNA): TGTGCCAGCAGTCATTACGGGAATCAGCCCCAGCATTTT.

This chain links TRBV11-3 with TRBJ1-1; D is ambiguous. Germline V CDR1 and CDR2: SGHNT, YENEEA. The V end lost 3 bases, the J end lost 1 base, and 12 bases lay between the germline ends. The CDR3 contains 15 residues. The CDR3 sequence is CASSFKPEPNTEAFF. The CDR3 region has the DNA TGTGCCAGCAGCTTTAAACCGGAGCCGAACACTGAAGCTTTCTTT.

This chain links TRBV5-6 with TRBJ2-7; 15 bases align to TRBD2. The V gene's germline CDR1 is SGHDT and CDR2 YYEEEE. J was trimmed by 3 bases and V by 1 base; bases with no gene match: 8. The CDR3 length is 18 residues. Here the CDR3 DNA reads TGTGCCAGCAGCTTGAGAGGGACTAGCGGGGGGAAATACTACGAGCAGTACTTC. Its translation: CASSLRGTSGGKYYEQYF.

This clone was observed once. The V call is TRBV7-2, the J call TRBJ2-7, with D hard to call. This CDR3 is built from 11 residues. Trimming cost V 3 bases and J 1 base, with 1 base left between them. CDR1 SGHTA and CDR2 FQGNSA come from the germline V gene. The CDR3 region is CASSFSYEQYF. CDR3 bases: TGTGCCAGCAGCTTTTCCTACGAGCAGTACTTC.

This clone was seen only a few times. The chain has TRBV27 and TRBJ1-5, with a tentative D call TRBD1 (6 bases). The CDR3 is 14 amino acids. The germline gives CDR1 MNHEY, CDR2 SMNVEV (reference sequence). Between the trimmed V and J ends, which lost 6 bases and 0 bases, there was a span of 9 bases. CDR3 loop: CASRTGHSNQPQHF. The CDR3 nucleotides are TGTGCCAGCAGGACAGGCCATAGCAATCAGCCCCAGCATTTT.

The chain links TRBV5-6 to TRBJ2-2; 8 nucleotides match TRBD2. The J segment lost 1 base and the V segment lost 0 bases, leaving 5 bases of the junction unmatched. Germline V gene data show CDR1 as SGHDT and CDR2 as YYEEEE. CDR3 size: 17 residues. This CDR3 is CASSLGASGRNTGELFF. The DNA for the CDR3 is TGTGCCAGCAGCTTGGGGGCTAGCGGGCGGAACACCGGGGAGCTGTTTTTT.

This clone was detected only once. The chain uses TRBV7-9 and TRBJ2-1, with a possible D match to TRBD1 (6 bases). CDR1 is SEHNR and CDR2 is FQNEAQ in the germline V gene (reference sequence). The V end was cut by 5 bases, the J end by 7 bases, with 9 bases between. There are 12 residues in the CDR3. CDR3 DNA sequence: TGTGCCAGCAGCCCAGGGGTTAATGAGCAGTTCTTC. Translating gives CASSPGVNEQFF. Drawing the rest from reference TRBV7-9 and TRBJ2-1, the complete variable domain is DTGVSQNPRHKITKRGQNVTFRCDPISEHNRLYWYRQTLGQGPEFLTYFQNEAQLEKSRLLSDRFSAERPKGSFSTLEIQRTEQGDSAMYLCASSPGVNEQFFGPGTRLTVL.

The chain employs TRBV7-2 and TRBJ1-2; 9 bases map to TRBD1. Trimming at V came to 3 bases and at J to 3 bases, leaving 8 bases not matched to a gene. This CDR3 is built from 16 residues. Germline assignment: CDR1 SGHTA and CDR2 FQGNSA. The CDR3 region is CASSFEPGTGYYGYTF. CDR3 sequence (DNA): TGTGCCAGCAGCTTTGAACCCGGGACAGGGTACTATGGCTACACCTTC.

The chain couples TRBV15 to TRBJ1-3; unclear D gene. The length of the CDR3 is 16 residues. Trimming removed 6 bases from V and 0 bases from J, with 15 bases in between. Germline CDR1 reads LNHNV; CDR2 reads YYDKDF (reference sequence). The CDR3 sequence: CATSIDDVHSGNTIYF. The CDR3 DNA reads TGTGCCACCAGTATCGACGACGTGCACTCTGGAAACACCATATATTTT.

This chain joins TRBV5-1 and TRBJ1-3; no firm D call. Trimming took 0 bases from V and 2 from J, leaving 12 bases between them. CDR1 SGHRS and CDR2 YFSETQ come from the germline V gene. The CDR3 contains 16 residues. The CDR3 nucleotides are TGCGCCAGCAGCTTGGAGGGCCAGGCCCCTGGAAACACCATATATTTT. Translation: CASSLEGQAPGNTIYF.

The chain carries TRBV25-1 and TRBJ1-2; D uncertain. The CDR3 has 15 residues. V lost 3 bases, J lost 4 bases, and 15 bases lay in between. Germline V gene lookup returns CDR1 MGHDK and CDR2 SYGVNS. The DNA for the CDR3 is TGTGCCAGCAGTGATAGCTGGGAAGGCGGCTATGGCTACACCTTC. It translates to CASSDSWEGGYGYTF.

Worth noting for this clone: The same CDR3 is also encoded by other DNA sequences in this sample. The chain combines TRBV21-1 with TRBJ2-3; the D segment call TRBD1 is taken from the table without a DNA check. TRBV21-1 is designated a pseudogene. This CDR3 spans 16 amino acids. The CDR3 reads CASPRTAETNLDTQYF. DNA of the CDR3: TGTGCCAGCCCCAGGACAGCGGAGACCAACTTAGATACGCAGTATTTT.

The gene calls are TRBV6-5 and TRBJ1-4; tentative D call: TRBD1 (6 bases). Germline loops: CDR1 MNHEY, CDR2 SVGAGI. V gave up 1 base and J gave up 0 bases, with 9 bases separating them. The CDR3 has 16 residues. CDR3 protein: CASSYYEGATNEKLFF. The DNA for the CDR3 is TGTGCCAGCAGTTACTATGAGGGGGCAACTAATGAAAAACTGTTTTTT.

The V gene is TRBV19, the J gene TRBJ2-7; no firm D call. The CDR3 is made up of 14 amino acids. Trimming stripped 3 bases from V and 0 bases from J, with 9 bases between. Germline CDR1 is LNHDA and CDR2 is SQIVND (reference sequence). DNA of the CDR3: TGTGCCAGTAGTATTGTCACAAGCTCCTACGAGCAGTACTTC. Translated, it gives CASSIVTSSYEQYF.

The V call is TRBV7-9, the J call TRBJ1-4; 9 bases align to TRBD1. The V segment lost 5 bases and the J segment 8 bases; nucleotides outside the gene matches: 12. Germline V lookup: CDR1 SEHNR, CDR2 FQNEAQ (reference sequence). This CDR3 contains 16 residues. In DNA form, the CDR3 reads TGTGCCAGCAGCGCGACGGGACAGGGTGCCGGCGAAAAACTGTTTTTT. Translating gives CASSATGQGAGEKLFF.

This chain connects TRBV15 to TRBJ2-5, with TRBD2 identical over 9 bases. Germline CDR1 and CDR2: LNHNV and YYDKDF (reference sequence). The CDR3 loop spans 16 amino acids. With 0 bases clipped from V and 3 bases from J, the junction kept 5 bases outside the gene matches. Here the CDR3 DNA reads TGTGCCACCAGCAGAGAGGTAGCGGGAGCTGAAGAGACCCAGTACTTC. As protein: CATSREVAGAEETQYF.

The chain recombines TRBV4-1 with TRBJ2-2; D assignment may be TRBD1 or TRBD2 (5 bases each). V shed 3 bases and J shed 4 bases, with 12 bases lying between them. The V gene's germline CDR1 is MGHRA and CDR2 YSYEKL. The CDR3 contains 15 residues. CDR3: CASSHTGTATGELFF. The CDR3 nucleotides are TGCGCCAGCAGCCATACCGGGACCGCCACCGGGGAGCTGTTTTTT.

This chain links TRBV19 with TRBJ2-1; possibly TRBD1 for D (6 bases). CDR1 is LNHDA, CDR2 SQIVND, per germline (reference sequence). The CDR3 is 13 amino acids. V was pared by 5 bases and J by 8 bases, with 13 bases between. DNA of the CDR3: TGTGCCAGTAGTCTCGGACAGTTCGATGAGCAGTTCTTC. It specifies CASSLGQFDEQFF. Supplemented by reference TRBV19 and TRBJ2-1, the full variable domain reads DGGITQSPKYLFRKEGQNVTLSCEQNLNHDAMYWYRQDPGQGLRLIYYSQIVNDFQKGDIAEGYSVSREKKESFPLTVTSAQKNPTAFYLCASSLGQFDEQFFGPGTRLTVL.

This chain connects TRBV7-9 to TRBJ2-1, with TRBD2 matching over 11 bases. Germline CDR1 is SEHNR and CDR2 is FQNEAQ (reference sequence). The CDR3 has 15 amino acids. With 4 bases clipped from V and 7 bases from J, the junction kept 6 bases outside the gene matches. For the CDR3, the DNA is TGTGCCAGCAGCTGGGATAGCGGGGGGGCGAATGAGCAGTTCTTC. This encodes CASSWDSGGANEQFF.

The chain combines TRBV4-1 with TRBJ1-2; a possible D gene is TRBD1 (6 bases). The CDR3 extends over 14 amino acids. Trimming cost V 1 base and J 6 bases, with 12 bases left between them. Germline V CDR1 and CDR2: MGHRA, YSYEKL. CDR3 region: CASSQVSGADGYTF. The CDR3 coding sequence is TGCGCCAGCAGCCAAGTATCAGGGGCGGATGGCTACACCTTC.

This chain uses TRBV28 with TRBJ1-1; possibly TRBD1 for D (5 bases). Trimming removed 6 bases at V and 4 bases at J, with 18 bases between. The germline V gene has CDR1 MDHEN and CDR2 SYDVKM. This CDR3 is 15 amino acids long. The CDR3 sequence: CASSPVQGWGTEAFF. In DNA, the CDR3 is TGTGCCAGCAGCCCGGTCCAGGGATGGGGCACTGAAGCTTTCTTT.

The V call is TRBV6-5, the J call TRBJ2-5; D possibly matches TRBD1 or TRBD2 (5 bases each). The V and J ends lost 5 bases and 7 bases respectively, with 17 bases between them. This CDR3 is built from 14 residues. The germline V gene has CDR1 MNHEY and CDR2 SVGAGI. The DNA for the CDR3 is TGTGCCAGCAGTCCAGGGACGTACGAAGGGACCCAGTACTTC. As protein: CASSPGTYEGTQYF.

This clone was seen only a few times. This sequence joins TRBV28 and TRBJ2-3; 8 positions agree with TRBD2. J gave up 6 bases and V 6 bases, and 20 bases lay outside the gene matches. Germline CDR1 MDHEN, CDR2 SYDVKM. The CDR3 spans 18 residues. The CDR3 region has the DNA TGTGCCAGCAGCCCATCCGAGGTTGTGAGCGGGAGTTGGGATACGCAGTATTTT. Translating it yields CASSPSEVVSGSWDTQYF.

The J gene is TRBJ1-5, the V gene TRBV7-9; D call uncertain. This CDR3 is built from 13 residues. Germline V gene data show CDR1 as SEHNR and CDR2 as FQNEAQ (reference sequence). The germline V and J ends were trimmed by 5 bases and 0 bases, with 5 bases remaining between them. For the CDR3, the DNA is TGTGCCAGCAGCAAATATAGCAATCAGCCCCAGCATTTT. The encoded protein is CASSKYSNQPQHF.

The CDR3 loop reads CASSQELAGSSYEQYF. CDR3 DNA: TGCGCCAGCAGCCAAGAATTAGCGGGGAGCTCCTACGAGCAGTACTTC. The chain carries TRBV4-1 and TRBJ2-7; 8 bases align to TRBD2. After removal of 0 bases from V and 0 bases from J, the junction contained 4 bases not matched to a gene. The germline CDR1 and CDR2 sequences are MGHRA and YSYEKL. The CDR3 totals 16 residues.

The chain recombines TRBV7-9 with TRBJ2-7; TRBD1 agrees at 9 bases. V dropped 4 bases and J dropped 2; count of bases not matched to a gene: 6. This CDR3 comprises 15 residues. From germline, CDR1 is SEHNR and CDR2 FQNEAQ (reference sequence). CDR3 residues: CASSSSGTGPYEQYF. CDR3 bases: TGTGCCAGCAGCTCTTCCGGGACAGGGCCCTACGAGCAGTACTTC.

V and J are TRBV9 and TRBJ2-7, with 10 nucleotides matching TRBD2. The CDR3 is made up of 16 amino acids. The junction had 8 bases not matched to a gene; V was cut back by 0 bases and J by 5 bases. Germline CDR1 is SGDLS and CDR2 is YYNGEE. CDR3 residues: CASSVGDSGRSNEQYF. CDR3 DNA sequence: TGTGCCAGCAGCGTAGGAGATAGCGGGAGGTCCAACGAGCAGTACTTC.

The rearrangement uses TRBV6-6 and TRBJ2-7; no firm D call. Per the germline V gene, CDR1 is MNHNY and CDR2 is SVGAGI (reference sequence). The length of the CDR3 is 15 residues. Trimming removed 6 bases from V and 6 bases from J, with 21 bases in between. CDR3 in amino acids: CASRGAGVDGLEQYF. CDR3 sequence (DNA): TGTGCCAGCAGAGGAGCTGGCGTAGACGGTCTCGAGCAGTACTTC.